Detailed here is one T cell receptor (beta chain). Antigen specificity is unknown. CDR1 is MDHEN, CDR2 SYDVKM, per germline. This CDR3 region has 15 residues. The J segment lost 4 bases and the V segment lost 8 bases, leaving 8 bases of the junction unmatched. Investigators spread the genomic DNA of each subset evenly over several immunoSEQ plates. Here immunoSEQ multiplex PCR was the method, and the copy in TCRdb shows in-frame clones only, minus some. The data contain some 2.1 million clones, around 95% of them singletons. A CD45RA+ naive subset and a CD45RA-negative memory subset were split from CD4+ cells. The entry originates in a study of shared clonotypes between healthy human individuals. Study-level findings and limits: As a rule, naive subsets had a larger estimated richness than memory subsets. Genetic and exposure-history diversity was limited by the few donors.

The sequencing input was naive CD4+ T cells sorted from blood. Noted subset: CD45RA+ positively selected. The origin of this receptor is a man younger than 30 in good health. The chain joins TRBV28 to TRBJ2-6, with TRBD2 matching over 7 bases. In DNA, the CDR3 is TGTGCCAGCGACGGCGGGGGTACAGGGGCCAACGTCCTGACTTTC. Translation: CASDGGGTGANVLTF.